The clone carrying this T cell receptor beta chain appeared a single time. Its antigen remains unknown. The source of the sample is a study of memory CD4+ T cells and cytomegalovirus serostatus. Study in general: Healthy Belgian adult donors included several CMV-positive and around 25 CMV-negative people.

The sort gate was single viable CD3+CD4+CD8-CD45RO+ cells for memory CD4+ T cells. Study-wide results and limits: The CMV-associated TCR signature appears largely within the CD4+ memory repertoire.

The protocol was immunoSEQ multiplex PCR, while the TCRdb copy is restricted to in-frame clones and leaves out a portion. The sample comprises 50,000 or so clones, approximately 80% of which are singletons, and roughly 0.54% rests with the top ten. This TCR came from an adult in good health and CMV-seronegative. Material for sequencing was memory CD4+ T cells from blood.

CDR3 in amino acids: CAISPEVETQYF. As DNA, the CDR3 is TGTGCCATCAGTCCGGAGGTGGAGACCCAGTACTTC. This chain links TRBV10-3 with TRBJ2-5, with TRBD2 as a possible D gene (5 bases). The germline CDR1 and CDR2 sequences are ENHRY and SYGVKD. The CDR3 covers 12 residues. V was shortened by 5 bases and J by 5 bases, with 9 bases between the two germline ends.